This T cell receptor beta chain appears in the sequencing data of a study of PD-1 blockade in mismatch repair-deficient tumors. Germline-derived CDR1 and CDR2 are SGHDN and FVKESK. The trim removed 5 bases at V and 5 bases at J, leaving 6 bases unmatched. The CDR3 totals 14 residues. The method was immunoSEQ multiplex PCR; TCRdb's version includes in-frame clones alone and lacks a portion of them. The sample carries around 38,000 clones, roughly 80% recorded once. The TCR comes from an adult with mismatch repair-deficient cancer. This sequence joins TRBV14 and TRBJ2-7, with TRBD2 identical over 10 bases. The specimen was peripheral blood, collected 4 weeks after starting pembrolizumab. The CDR3 nucleotides are TGTGCCAGCAGCAGTGGACTAGCGGCCCACGAGCAGTACTTC. Translation gives CASSSGLAAHEQYF.